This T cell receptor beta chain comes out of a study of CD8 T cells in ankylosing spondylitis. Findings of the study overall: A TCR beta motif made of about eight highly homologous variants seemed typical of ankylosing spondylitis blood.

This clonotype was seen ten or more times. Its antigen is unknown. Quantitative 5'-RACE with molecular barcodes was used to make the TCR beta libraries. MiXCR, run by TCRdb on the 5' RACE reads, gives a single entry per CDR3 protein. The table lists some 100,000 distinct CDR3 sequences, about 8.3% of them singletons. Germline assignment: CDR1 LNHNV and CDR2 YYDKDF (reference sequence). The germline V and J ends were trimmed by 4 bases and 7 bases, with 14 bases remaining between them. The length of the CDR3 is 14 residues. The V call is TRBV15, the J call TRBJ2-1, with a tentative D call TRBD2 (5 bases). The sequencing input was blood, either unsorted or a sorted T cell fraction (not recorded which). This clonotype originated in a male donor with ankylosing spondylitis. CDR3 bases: TGTGCCACCAGCATAGAACAGACGGGGAATGAGCAGTTCTTC. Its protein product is CATSIEQTGNEQFF.